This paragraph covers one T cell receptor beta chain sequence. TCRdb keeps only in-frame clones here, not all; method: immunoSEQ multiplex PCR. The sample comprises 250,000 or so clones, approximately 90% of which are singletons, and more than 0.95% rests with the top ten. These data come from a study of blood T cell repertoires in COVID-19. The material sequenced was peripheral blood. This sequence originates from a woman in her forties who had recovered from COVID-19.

CDR3 sequence: CASSLGQGGDGYTF. The DNA of the CDR3 is TGTGCCAGCAGCCTCGGACAGGGAGGGGATGGCTACACCTTC. The rearrangement links TRBV7-8 to TRBJ1-2, with 8 bases aligning to TRBD1. V shed 5 bases and J 6 bases; nucleotides not matched to a gene: 8. Germline V gives CDR1 SGHVS, CDR2 FQNEAQ. This CDR3 comprises 14 residues.